The rows below give T cell receptor beta chains drawn from one sample of a study of T-cell memory formation after mild COVID-19. MiXCR, run by TCRdb on the 5' RACE reads, gives a single entry per CDR3 protein. Among hundreds of thousands of distinct CDR3 sequences listed, approximately 25% were seen once. Sequencing was performed on PBMCs or a T cell subset sorted from them (not recorded which). These receptors originate from an adult woman who had mild COVID-19 (a few samples of this study predate the infection). Cell type and time point are not known. Both conserved end residues are part of each CDR3. The order of the fields is J gene, V gene, clone size, D gene, CDR3 protein, CDR3 DNA. The D gene is left open where the match is weak. Some rows have no size entry. The others give once, few or many, or a class for an expanded clone.

j_gene: TRBJ1-2
v_gene: TRBV5-1
abundance: few
d_gene: .
CDR3aa: CASSLGEDNYGYTF
CDR3nt: TGCGCCAGCAGCTTAGGCGAGGATAACTATGGCTACACCTTC

j_gene: TRBJ1-1
v_gene: TRBV5-1
abundance: .
d_gene: .
CDR3aa: CASSLVAGSPEAFF
CDR3nt: TGCGCCAGCAGCTTGGTGGCGGGGAGCCCTGAAGCTTTCTTT

j_gene: TRBJ2-3
v_gene: TRBV5-1
abundance: few
d_gene: .
CDR3aa: CASSLAVGTDTQYF
CDR3nt: TGCGCCAGCAGCTTGGCCGTAGGAACAGATACGCAGTATTTT

j_gene: TRBJ2-1
v_gene: TRBV7-9
abundance: .
d_gene: .
CDR3aa: CASSLEVTEQFF
CDR3nt: TGTGCCAGCAGCTTAGAGGTCACTGAGCAGTTCTTC

j_gene: TRBJ2-3
v_gene: TRBV7-9
abundance: few
d_gene: TRBD1
CDR3aa: CASYTQGTYTQYF
CDR3nt: TGTGCCAGTTATACACAGGGGACCTATACGCAGTATTTT

j_gene: TRBJ2-3
v_gene: TRBV5-1
abundance: few
d_gene: .
CDR3aa: CASSLTPDTDTQYF
CDR3nt: TGCGCCAGCAGCTTGACGCCCGACACAGATACGCAGTATTTT

j_gene: TRBJ2-3
v_gene: TRBV5-1
abundance: many
d_gene: TRBD2
CDR3aa: CASSLATSGGNTDTQYF
CDR3nt: TGCGCCAGCAGCTTGGCGACTAGCGGGGGAAACACAGATACGCAGTATTTT

j_gene: TRBJ1-4
v_gene: TRBV15
abundance: .
d_gene: .
CDR3aa: CATSRKTGGTLEKLFF
CDR3nt: TGTGCCACCAGCAGAAAGACAGGAGGGACTTTAGAAAAACTGTTTTTT

j_gene: TRBJ1-2
v_gene: TRBV20-1
abundance: .
d_gene: .
CDR3aa: CSAEQGNYGYTF
CDR3nt: TGCAGTGCTGAGCAGGGGAACTATGGCTACACCTTC

j_gene: TRBJ1-6
v_gene: TRBV5-5
abundance: .
d_gene: TRBD1
CDR3aa: CASDRDLRKPPLHF
CDR3nt: TGTGCCAGCGACAGGGATTTGAGGAAACCACCCCTCCACTTT

j_gene: TRBJ2-3
v_gene: TRBV4-1
abundance: .
d_gene: TRBD2
CDR3aa: CASSWTSGGTTDTQYF
CDR3nt: TGCGCCAGCAGCTGGACTAGCGGGGGGACCACAGATACGCAGTATTTT

j_gene: TRBJ1-5
v_gene: TRBV28
abundance: .
d_gene: .
CDR3aa: CASSPGTQTYQPQHF
CDR3nt: TGTGCCAGTTCTCCCGGGACGCAGACTTATCAGCCCCAGCATTTT

j_gene: TRBJ2-7
v_gene: TRBV4-1
abundance: .
d_gene: .
CDR3aa: CASSQDPGQQDEQYF
CDR3nt: TGCGCCAGCAGCCAAGATCCCGGACAACAGGACGAGCAGTACTTC

j_gene: TRBJ1-4
v_gene: TRBV27
abundance: once
d_gene: TRBD1
CDR3aa: CASSPRLGQGARMTNEKLFF
CDR3nt: TGTGCCAGCAGCCCTCGCTTAGGACAGGGGGCGAGGATGACTAATGAAAAACTGTTTTTT